This TCR beta chain originates from a study of T cell responses to AZD1222 COVID-19 vaccine. Study-wide results and caveats: CD4 TCRs covered the whole spike, strongest at regions 160-218 and 743-854. Sampling captured repertoires only after the peak T cell response. The number of AZD1222 recipients seropositive at baseline was only 6 or 7. Spike-specific TCR breadth and depth were elevated following two AZD1222 doses.

V trimming: 5 bases; J trimming: 5 bases; junction bases outside the gene matches: 6. The CDR3 is 14 residues long. Germline CDR1 reads SNHLY; CDR2 reads FYNNEI. Assay: immunoSEQ multiplex PCR; the TCRdb copy retains only in-frame clones and omits some. Of around 130,000 clones listed, roughly 85% are singletons. This clone was observed a handful of times. What it binds is not known. The receptor was derived from an adult in good health. The specimen was peripheral blood, collected on day 0 of AZD1222 vaccination. J is TRBJ1-3 and V is TRBV2; 7 bases align to TRBD1. The CDR3 protein is CASSTDRARNTIYF. In nucleotides, the CDR3 is TGTGCCAGCAGTACCGACAGGGCGAGAAACACCATATATTTT.